This entry lists 28 T cell receptor beta chains sequenced from one sample in a study of a mutant IDH1 vaccine in newly diagnosed glioma. Time point described: week 5, during vaccination. All doses held 300 ug of mutant IDH1 20-mer peptide, with topical imiquimod. Antigens of these TCRs are unknown. Measured with immunoSEQ multiplex PCR; TCRdb has only the in-frame clones, and not every one. The table records about 42,000 clones, over 75% of them present only once. The sample was PBMCs, taken from a glioma patient whose treatment included an IDH1 peptide vaccine. Source of these receptors: a man aged 35 to 55 with glioma.

This rearrangement joins TRBV19 to TRBJ1-2, with 7 positions matching TRBD1. Germline values: CDR1 LNHDA, CDR2 SQIVND (reference sequence). This CDR3 region has 12 residues. V shed 10 bases and J 7 bases; nucleotides not matched to a gene: 9. The CDR3 loop is CATRTGNGGYTF. CDR3 sequence (DNA): TGTGCCACCCGGACAGGCAATGGTGGCTACACCTTC.

The chain carries TRBV7-2 and TRBJ1-5; 7 bases agree with TRBD1. The junction had 3 bases not matched to a gene; V was cut back by 6 bases and J by 4 bases. From germline, CDR1 is SGHTA and CDR2 FQGNSA. This CDR3 is 13 amino acids long. This CDR3 is CASRRDRNQPQHF. The CDR3 DNA sequence: TGTGCCAGCAGGAGGGACAGAAATCAGCCCCAGCATTTT.

This chain links TRBV27 with TRBJ1-5; tentatively, D is TRBD1 (5 bases). The V gene lost 6 bases and the J gene lost 5 bases, with 14 bases spanning the gap. The CDR3 extends over 14 amino acids. Germline V gives CDR1 MNHEY, CDR2 SMNVEV (reference sequence). Written as DNA, the CDR3 is TGTGCCAGCAGCTTAGCATCAGGGCATCAGCCCCAGCATTTT. Translation: CASSLASGHQPQHF.

The gene calls are TRBV15 and TRBJ2-7, with D perhaps matching TRBD1 (5 bases). Germline loops: CDR1 LNHNV, CDR2 YYDKDF (reference sequence). This CDR3 is built from 15 residues. V was trimmed by 0 bases and J by 3 bases, leaving 12 bases between them. CDR3 nucleotides: TGTGCCACCAGCAGAGATCAGGGTTCGGGCTACGAGCAGTACTTC. Amino acid sequence: CATSRDQGSGYEQYF.

The chain recombines TRBV11-2 with TRBJ1-1; D is ambiguous. Germline V gene data show CDR1 as SGHAT and CDR2 as FQNNGV. Trimming shortened V by 1 base and J by 5 bases, and 11 bases separated the two germline ends. The CDR3 spans 14 residues. This chain's CDR3 is CASSLVGVQTEAFF. The DNA of the CDR3 is TGTGCCAGCAGCTTAGTTGGAGTCCAAACTGAAGCTTTCTTT.

The chain recombines TRBV7-6 with TRBJ1-2; D not certain. Germline lookup yields CDR1 SGHVS and CDR2 FNYEAQ. The CDR3 sequence is 13 residues long. V shed 5 bases and J shed 2 bases, with 9 bases lying between them. CDR3 amino acids: CASSSTRNYGYTF. CDR3 nucleotide sequence: TGTGCCAGCAGCAGTACAAGGAACTATGGCTACACCTTC.

The chain has TRBV2 and TRBJ2-2, with 7 bases fitting TRBD2. After removal of 7 bases from V and 2 bases from J, the junction contained 7 bases not matched to a gene. Germline lookup yields CDR1 SNHLY and CDR2 FYNNEI. The CDR3 consists of 15 residues. The CDR3 protein is CASKPLAANTGELFF. Written as DNA, the CDR3 is TGTGCCAGCAAGCCCCTAGCGGCAAACACCGGGGAGCTGTTTTTT.

The chain uses TRBV13 and TRBJ2-1; 8 bases fit TRBD2. CDR1 is PRHDT, CDR2 FYEKMQ, per germline (reference sequence). Unmatched junction bases numbered 9, after V lost 6 bases and J lost 2 bases. This CDR3 spans 16 amino acids. CDR3 protein: CASSSFGLAAYNEQFF. The CDR3, as DNA: TGTGCCAGCAGTTCATTTGGACTAGCAGCCTACAATGAGCAGTTCTTC.

Only one count was recorded for this clone. The rearrangement links TRBV6-5 to TRBJ1-2; D is ambiguous. CDR1 MNHEY and CDR2 SVGAGI come from the germline V gene. CDR3 length: 14 amino acids. The V end lost 0 bases, the J end lost 8 bases, and 13 bases lay between the germline ends. The CDR3 protein is CASSYSGPNKGYTF. The CDR3 coding sequence is TGTGCCAGCAGTTACTCGGGCCCCAATAAAGGCTACACCTTC.

The rearrangement uses TRBV5-4 and TRBJ2-7, with 8 bases that match TRBD2. Trimming cost V 4 bases and J 3 bases; bases outside gene matches: 9. Germline V gene lookup returns CDR1 SGHNT and CDR2 YYREEE (reference sequence). This CDR3 is 15 amino acids long. CDR3 loop: CASSEGLGFIYEQYF. Here the CDR3 DNA reads TGTGCCAGCAGCGAGGGACTAGGGTTTATCTACGAGCAGTACTTC.

This chain uses TRBV18 with TRBJ2-6; no clear D. The germline V and J ends were trimmed by 3 bases and 0 bases, with 3 bases remaining between them. CDR1 and CDR2 (germline): KGHSH, LQKENI. The CDR3 loop spans 14 amino acids. The CDR3 region is CASSPGSGANVLTF. CDR3 DNA sequence: TGTGCCAGCTCACCGGGCTCTGGGGCCAACGTCCTGACTTTC.

J is TRBJ1-2 and V is TRBV18; TRBD1 is a possible D gene (5 bases). The CDR3 has 14 residues. V was shortened by 2 bases and J by 5 bases, with 12 bases between the two germline ends. From germline, CDR1 is KGHSH and CDR2 LQKENI. The CDR3 region has the DNA TGTGCCAGCTCACCAGGGCAGGGTCTATATGGCTACACCTTC. Protein sequence: CASSPGQGLYGYTF. The full variable domain, its missing parts supplied by reference TRBV18 and TRBJ1-2, is NAGVMQNPRHLVRRRGQEARLRCSPMKGHSHVYWYRQLPEEGLKFMVYLQKENIIDESGMPKERFSAEFPKEGPSILRIQQVVRGDSAAYFCASSPGQGLYGYTFGSGTRLTVV.

This chain links TRBV7-9 with TRBJ2-2, with D maybe TRBD2 (5 bases). Germline V lookup: CDR1 SEHNR, CDR2 FQNEAQ (reference sequence). The CDR3 is made up of 15 amino acids. V was clipped by 3 bases and J by 6 bases, with 14 bases between them. In DNA form, the CDR3 reads TGTGCCAGCAGCTTTAGCGCCTTGGACGCCGGGGAGCTGTTTTTT. It translates to CASSFSALDAGELFF.

The J gene is TRBJ1-1, the V gene TRBV7-3, with D hard to call. Germline V lookup: CDR1 SGHTA, CDR2 FQGTGA. With 4 bases removed from V and 4 bases from J, the gap between germline ends came to 13 bases. The CDR3 is made up of 14 amino acids. The CDR3 DNA is TGTGCCAGCAGCTCATCCCCTACCGGCACTGAAGCTTTCTTT. Protein: CASSSSPTGTEAFF.

The J gene is TRBJ1-4, the V gene TRBV28; D perhaps matches TRBD1 (5 bases). The V gene lost 6 bases and the J gene lost 6 bases, with 17 bases spanning the gap. Germline V CDR1 and CDR2: MDHEN, SYDVKM. This CDR3 region has 15 residues. The CDR3 sequence: CASSRRSGGDEKLFF. CDR3 bases: TGTGCCAGCAGCCGCCGCTCTGGGGGGGATGAAAAACTGTTTTTT.

This chain uses TRBV5-6 with TRBJ2-2; tentatively, D is TRBD2 (5 bases). The CDR3 runs to 15 residues. V was trimmed by 1 base and J by 2 bases, leaving 9 bases between them. CDR1 is SGHDT, CDR2 YYEEEE, per germline. DNA for the CDR3: TGTGCCAGCAGCTTGCTTGGACTCAACACCGGGGAGCTGTTTTTT. Its protein product is CASSLLGLNTGELFF.

The rearrangement links TRBV27 to TRBJ1-1; the match to TRBD1 covers 7 bases. The CDR3 is made up of 13 amino acids. The ends lost 2 bases at V and 6 bases at J; junction bases unmatched: 3. Germline assignment: CDR1 MNHEY and CDR2 SMNVEV (reference sequence). The CDR3 coding sequence is TGTGCCAGCAGTTTAGACAGGGTGGCTGAAGCTTTCTTT. Translation gives CASSLDRVAEAFF.

CDR3 amino acids: CASSVEGKPQHF. The CDR3, as DNA: TGTGCCAGCAGTGTTGAAGGGAAGCCCCAGCATTTT. The chain couples TRBV6-1 to TRBJ1-5; D is ambiguous. In germline, CDR1 is MNHNS, CDR2 SASEGT. This CDR3 contains 12 residues. Trimming took off 4 bases at V and 8 bases at J, with 9 bases between the two ends.

The J gene is TRBJ2-3, the V gene TRBV6-5, with 7 nucleotides matching TRBD2. CDR3 length equals 16 residues. Germline CDR1 MNHEY, CDR2 SVGAGI. J lost 3 bases, V lost 0 bases, and 6 bases had no gene match. The CDR3 nucleotides are TGTGCCAGCAGTTACTCGAGGGAGGGTACGACAGATACGCAGTATTTT. Amino acids: CASSYSREGTTDTQYF.

This clone was recorded only once. This chain uses TRBV5-6 with TRBJ2-7; D not certain. The CDR3 extends over 11 amino acids. Germline values: CDR1 SGHDT, CDR2 YYEEEE. Trimming removed 4 bases from V and 1 base from J, with 3 bases in between. CDR3 bases: TGTGCCAGCAGCGGTTCCTACGAGCAGTACTTC. This sequence encodes CASSGSYEQYF.

This sequence joins TRBV28 and TRBJ1-5; 10 bases agree with TRBD1. The CDR3 consists of 17 residues. CDR1 and CDR2 (germline): MDHEN, SYDVKM. V was pared by 6 bases and J by 0 bases, with 8 bases of the junction left unmatched. CDR3 coding DNA: TGTGCCAGCAGAGACCGGGACAGGGGTTATAGCAATCAGCCCCAGCATTTT. Translated: CASRDRDRGYSNQPQHF.

The chain combines TRBV2 with TRBJ1-1; 8 bases align to TRBD1. This CDR3 spans 14 amino acids. Germline V lookup: CDR1 SNHLY, CDR2 FYNNEI. Trimming cost V 7 bases and J 5 bases; bases outside gene matches: 9. This CDR3 is CASKKTGVLTEAFF. The CDR3 bases are TGTGCCAGCAAGAAGACAGGGGTATTAACTGAAGCTTTCTTT.

The chain has TRBV14 and TRBJ2-5, with D possibly matching TRBD2 (6 bases). Near its end, the DNA agrees better with TRBJ2-7, so the J call may be wrong. This CDR3 comprises 15 residues. Per germline, CDR1 SGHDN and CDR2 FVKESK. The DNA for the CDR3 is TGTGCCAGCGCGGACTATCCGACGCCCAGCTACGAGCAGTACTTC. Encoded protein: CASADYPTPSYEQYF.

As DNA, the CDR3 is TGTGCCAGCAGTTTCGGACAGCCTAATGAAAAACTGTTTTTT. Amino acid sequence: CASSFGQPNEKLFF. This chain uses TRBV27 with TRBJ1-4; tentative D call: TRBD1 (6 bases). Germline V CDR1 and CDR2: MNHEY, SMNVEV (reference sequence). The V end lost 3 bases, the J end lost 3 bases, and 8 bases lay between the germline ends. The CDR3 runs 14 residues.

This sequence joins TRBV9 and TRBJ2-6, with D possibly being TRBD1 (6 bases). The germline V and J ends were trimmed by 4 bases and 0 bases, with 11 bases remaining between them. The CDR3 spans 16 residues. Looked up from germline, CDR1 is SGDLS and CDR2 is YYNGEE. CDR3 loop: CASSPGVHSGANVLTF. In DNA, the CDR3 is TGTGCCAGCAGCCCAGGGGTACACTCTGGGGCCAACGTCCTGACTTTC.

The gene calls are TRBV9 and TRBJ2-1, with 9 bases lining up with TRBD2. Germline loops: CDR1 SGDLS, CDR2 YYNGEE. V was clipped by 3 bases and J by 3 bases; unmatched bases: 4. The CDR3 loop spans 15 amino acids. The CDR3 DNA follows: TGTGCCAGCAGCGCTACTAGCGGGCACTACAATGAGCAGTTCTTC. Amino acids: CASSATSGHYNEQFF.

This chain links TRBV2 with TRBJ1-3; D not resolved. Deletions cut 6 bases from V and 4 bases from J, with 7 bases between. Germline CDR1 and CDR2: SNHLY and FYNNEI. The CDR3 has 12 residues. The CDR3 region is CASSTAGNTIYF. Written as DNA, the CDR3 is TGTGCCAGCAGCACAGCCGGAAACACCATATATTTT.

This clone was picked up one time. V usage is TRBV6-5 and J usage is TRBJ1-4, with D possibly being TRBD1 (6 bases). Trimming pared 5 bases from V and 8 bases from J, leaving 6 bases between. The CDR3 runs to 11 residues. In germline, CDR1 is MNHEY, CDR2 SVGAGI. The CDR3 sequence: CASSDREKLFF. The CDR3 DNA reads TGTGCCAGCAGTGACAGGGAAAAACTGTTTTTT.